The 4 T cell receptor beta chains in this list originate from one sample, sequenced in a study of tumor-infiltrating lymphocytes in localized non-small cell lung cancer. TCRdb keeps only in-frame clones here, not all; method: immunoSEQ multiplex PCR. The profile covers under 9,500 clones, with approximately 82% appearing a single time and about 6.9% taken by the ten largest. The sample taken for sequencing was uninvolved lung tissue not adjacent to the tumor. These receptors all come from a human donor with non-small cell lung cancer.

In nucleotides, the CDR3 is TGTGCCAGCAGTTACAAGCGGGCTGGGGGGACCCAGTACTTC. The encoded protein is CASSYKRAGGTQYF. The chain employs TRBV6-5 and TRBJ2-5; D is possibly TRBD2 (6 bases). Germline V lookup: CDR1 MNHEY, CDR2 SVGAGI. V gave up 2 bases and J gave up 7 bases, with 14 bases separating them. The CDR3 length is 14 residues.

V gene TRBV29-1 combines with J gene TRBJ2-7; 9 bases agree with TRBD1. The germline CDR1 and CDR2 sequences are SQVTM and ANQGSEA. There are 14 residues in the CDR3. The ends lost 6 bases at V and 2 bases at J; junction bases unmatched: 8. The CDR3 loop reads CSVVNRGPTYEQYF. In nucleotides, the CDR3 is TGCAGCGTGGTTAACAGGGGGCCCACCTACGAGCAGTACTTC.

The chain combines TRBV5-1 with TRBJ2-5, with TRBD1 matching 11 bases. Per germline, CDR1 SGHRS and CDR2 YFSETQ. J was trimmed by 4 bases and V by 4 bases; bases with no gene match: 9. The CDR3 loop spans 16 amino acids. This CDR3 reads CASSPDRGRRSETQYF. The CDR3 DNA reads TGCGCCAGCAGCCCGGACAGGGGGCGCCGGTCAGAGACCCAGTACTTC.

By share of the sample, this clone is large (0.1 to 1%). The CDR3 DNA follows: TGTGCCAGCAATTGGGCAGGGGGTGAGGGCTACACCTTC. Translating gives CASNWAGGEGYTF. The chain combines TRBV2 with TRBJ1-2; 7 bases map to TRBD1. The CDR3 has 13 amino acids. V lost 7 bases to trimming and J lost 8 bases; unmatched junction nucleotides: 10. The V gene's germline CDR1 is SNHLY and CDR2 FYNNEI.